What follows are 3 T cell receptor beta chains derived from one specimen sequenced in a study of T cells in localized non-small cell lung cancer. Generated by immunoSEQ multiplex PCR, the TCRdb table keeps only in-frame clones and is missing some. The repertoire consists of almost 40,000 clones, with more than 75% occurring once and the leading ten covering over 30%. The material sequenced was PBMCs, taken before any cancer treatment. The receptors here all came from a woman aged 40-70 years with stage II squamous cell lung carcinoma.

The chain has TRBV6-5 and TRBJ1-5, with unresolved D. The CDR3 spans 13 residues. V was shortened by 6 bases and J by 2 bases, with 8 bases between the two germline ends. Germline V gives CDR1 MNHEY, CDR2 SVGAGI. The chain's CDR3 is CASSPDGNQPQHF. The CDR3 nucleotides are TGTGCCAGCAGCCCCGACGGCAATCAGCCCCAGCATTTT.

The gene calls are TRBV18 and TRBJ2-1; no reliable D call. There are 15 residues in the CDR3. V lost 2 bases and J 5 bases, leaving 13 bases between the germline ends. Germline CDR1 reads KGHSH; CDR2 reads LQKENI. The CDR3 coding sequence is TGTGCCAGCTCACCAATCCTAACTGGTAACAATGAGCAGTTCTTC. Encoded protein: CASSPILTGNNEQFF.

The chain carries TRBV15 and TRBJ2-1, with 10 positions matching TRBD2. After removal of 0 bases from V and 6 bases from J, the junction contained 8 bases not matched to a gene. Germline V CDR1 and CDR2: LNHNV, YYDKDF (reference sequence). This CDR3 is 17 amino acids long. CDR3 protein: CATSRDWTSGEGNEQFF. The CDR3 nucleotides are TGTGCCACCAGCAGAGATTGGACTAGCGGTGAAGGCAATGAGCAGTTCTTC.